A single sample is the source of the 29 T cell receptor beta chains below, sequenced in a study of cytomegalovirus exposure and HLA in healthy donors. Primers for the PCR totalled 60 Vbeta and 13 Jbeta. Some clones are missing from TCRdb's copy, which holds only in-frame ones; the method was immunoSEQ multiplex PCR. The sample has 200,000 or so clones, over 75% seen once; the top ten hold around 1.8%. The sequenced material came from PBMCs. All receptors derive from a man younger than 35 in good health and CMV-seronegative.

The rearrangement joins TRBV27 to TRBJ1-3, with 7 positions matching TRBD1. Germline CDR1 and CDR2: MNHEY and SMNVEV (reference sequence). The CDR3 loop spans 15 amino acids. V shed 6 bases and J 0 bases; nucleotides not matched to a gene: 5. In nucleotides, the CDR3 is TGTGCCAGCAGCCCGGGACAGCACTCTGGAAACACCATATATTTT. Translating it yields CASSPGQHSGNTIYF.

V usage is TRBV4-3 and J usage is TRBJ2-7; D is perhaps TRBD2 (5 bases). In germline, CDR1 is LGHNA, CDR2 YSLEER. The CDR3 extends over 18 amino acids. V lost 0 bases and J lost 0, with 18 bases in between. CDR3 coding DNA: TGCGCCAGCAGCCAAGAAGTCGGACTGGCCCAACTCTCCTACGAGCAGTACTTC. Translating it yields CASSQEVGLAQLSYEQYF.

CDR3 bases: TGTGCCACCAGCAGAGGCCTGACAGAAGTCAATCAGCCCCAGCATTTT. The encoded protein is CATSRGLTEVNQPQHF. V and J are TRBV15 and TRBJ1-5; D is possibly TRBD1 (5 bases). The length of the CDR3 is 16 residues. Trimming removed 1 base from V and 3 bases from J, with 13 bases in between. The germline gives CDR1 LNHNV, CDR2 YYDKDF (reference sequence).

The chain couples TRBV9 to TRBJ1-3, with D unresolved. The germline V and J ends were trimmed by 0 bases and 0 bases, with 7 bases remaining between them. CDR1 is SGDLS, CDR2 YYNGEE, per germline. CDR3 length: 15 residues. CDR3 DNA: TGTGCCAGCAGCGTAGACGACTTCTCTGGAAACACCATATATTTT. This gives the protein CASSVDDFSGNTIYF.

In the case of this clone: Sequence at one end of the junction differs from germline and may be a read error. This chain uses TRBV30 with TRBJ2-1; 11 bases are shared with TRBD2. CDR3 size: 15 residues. Germline loops: CDR1 GTSNPN, CDR2 SVGIG (reference sequence). CDR3 DNA sequence: TGTGCCTGGAGTGCTAGGGCTAGCGGGGGGCCTAAGCAGCTCTTC. Protein: CAWSARASGGPKQLF.

This clone came up a few times. The chain recombines TRBV5-5 with TRBJ2-3; 14 bases map to TRBD2. This CDR3 contains 16 residues. CDR1 is SGHKS, CDR2 YYEKEE, per germline (reference sequence). V was pared by 3 bases and J by 7 bases, with 7 bases of the junction left unmatched. The CDR3, as DNA: TGTGCCAGCAGCTCCGGACTAGCGGGAGGCCTTTATACGCAGTATTTT. Protein sequence: CASSSGLAGGLYTQYF.

This clone was observed a single time. The chain has TRBV28 and TRBJ2-4, with TRBD1 matching over 11 bases. The junction had 11 bases not matched to a gene; V was cut back by 4 bases and J by 9 bases. CDR1 and CDR2 from the germline V gene are MDHEN and SYDVKM. The CDR3 is 16 amino acids. CDR3 region: CASSSPRDRGLGIQYF. The CDR3 DNA follows: TGTGCCAGCAGTTCCCCCAGGGACAGGGGGTTGGGCATTCAGTACTTC.

This clone was picked up a small number of times. The CDR3 region has the DNA TGCGCCAGCAGCCCCCTAGCCGGGGGGACCGGGGAGCTGTTTTTT. Translation gives CASSPLAGGTGELFF. The chain recombines TRBV5-1 with TRBJ2-2; 7 bases map to TRBD2. Germline V gives CDR1 SGHRS, CDR2 YFSETQ. This CDR3 is 15 amino acids long. Trimming cost V 4 bases and J 5 bases; bases outside gene matches: 8.

This clone was counted once. The rearrangement links TRBV28 to TRBJ2-4; tentatively, D is TRBD2 (6 bases). Germline lookup yields CDR1 MDHEN and CDR2 SYDVKM. V was pared by 6 bases and J by 2 bases, with 14 bases between. The CDR3 has 15 amino acids. The CDR3 here is CASSGRRDSKNIQYF. DNA of the CDR3: TGTGCCAGCAGCGGAAGGAGGGACTCCAAAAACATTCAGTACTTC.

The chain is built from TRBV7-3 and TRBJ2-2, with a tentative D call TRBD1 (6 bases). This CDR3 is built from 15 residues. Per the germline V gene, CDR1 is SGHTA and CDR2 is FQGTGA. V shed 2 bases and J shed 4 bases, with 11 bases lying between them. As DNA, the CDR3 is TGTGCCAGCAGCTTACCCGGGACACCCACCGGGGAGCTGTTTTTT. It codes for CASSLPGTPTGELFF.

The chain employs TRBV28 and TRBJ2-5; 7 bases line up with TRBD1. The CDR3 extends over 14 amino acids. CDR1 and CDR2 from the germline V gene are MDHEN and SYDVKM. Trimming took 6 bases from V and 1 from J; bases not matched to a gene: 5. The chain's CDR3 is CASSSGQTQETQYF. CDR3 nucleotide sequence: TGTGCCAGCAGCTCGGGACAGACCCAAGAGACCCAGTACTTC.

This clone showed up just a few times. The gene calls are TRBV28 and TRBJ1-1, with 10 bases fitting TRBD1. Germline V gives CDR1 MDHEN, CDR2 SYDVKM. The junction had 7 bases not matched to a gene; V was cut back by 0 bases and J by 3 bases. This CDR3 comprises 17 residues. The CDR3 protein is CASSLWGDRGSDTEAFF. The CDR3 DNA is TGTGCCAGCAGTTTATGGGGGGACAGGGGATCTGACACTGAAGCTTTCTTT.

The chain employs TRBV11-3 and TRBJ1-3; the D is unclear. CDR1 is SGHNT, CDR2 YENEEA, per germline. This CDR3 is 14 amino acids long. Trimming left V 6 bases short and J 1 base short, with 10 bases between. The CDR3 sequence is CASRLPQSGNTIYF. The CDR3 nucleotides read TGTGCCAGCAGACTTCCCCAATCTGGAAACACCATATATTTT.

The CDR3 loop is CAWGSRAEAFF. The CDR3 nucleotides read TGTGCCTGGGGCTCCAGGGCTGAAGCTTTCTTT. The chain joins TRBV30 to TRBJ1-1; D is possibly TRBD1 (5 bases). CDR3 size: 11 residues. CDR1 GTSNPN and CDR2 SVGIG come from the germline V gene (reference sequence). V gave up 5 bases and J gave up 6 bases, with 10 bases separating them.

The rearrangement joins TRBV7-9 to TRBJ2-7; D possibly corresponds to TRBD1 (6 bases). CDR3 length equals 13 residues. The ends were cut back, 5 bases at V and 1 base at J, with 9 bases in the middle. Per the germline V gene, CDR1 is SEHNR and CDR2 is FQNEAQ (reference sequence). CDR3 amino acids: CASSPTGSYEQYF. DNA of the CDR3: TGTGCCAGCAGCCCGACAGGTTCCTACGAGCAGTACTTC. Together with reference TRBV7-9 and TRBJ2-7, the CDR3 gives the full variable domain: DTGVSQNPRHKITKRGQNVTFRCDPISEHNRLYWYRQTLGQGPEFLTYFQNEAQLEKSRLLSDRFSAERPKGSFSTLEIQRTEQGDSAMYLCASSPTGSYEQYFGPGTRLTVT.

This clone was seen only a few times. This chain joins TRBV5-8 and TRBJ2-7, with 12 positions matching TRBD2. CDR3 length: 15 amino acids. J was trimmed by 2 bases and V by 4 bases; bases with no gene match: 4. Per germline, CDR1 SGHTS and CDR2 YDEGEE. Here the CDR3 reads CASSAGLAGTYEQYF. The CDR3 DNA follows: TGTGCCAGCAGCGCGGGACTAGCGGGCACCTACGAGCAGTACTTC.

In its sample, this clone was seen many times. V and J are TRBV30 and TRBJ2-7, with a tentative D call TRBD2 (6 bases). Trimming left V 5 bases short and J 7 bases short, with 12 bases between. The CDR3 spans 11 residues. Germline CDR1 is GTSNPN and CDR2 is SVGIG (reference sequence). The CDR3 nucleotides are TGTGCCTGGGACCGGGCGGGAGAGCAGTACTTC. Translation: CAWDRAGEQYF.

The chain joins TRBV6-1 to TRBJ1-1; tentatively, D is TRBD1 (6 bases). V shed 6 bases and J shed 10 bases, with 18 bases lying between them. The CDR3 extends over 13 amino acids. CDR1 and CDR2 (germline): MNHNS, SASEGT. The CDR3 sequence: CASSRTRGEGAFF. CDR3 coding DNA: TGTGCCAGCAGCCGAACGAGGGGGGAGGGAGCTTTCTTT.

This clone was seen only once. The chain employs TRBV4-1 and TRBJ2-5; TRBD2 agrees at 8 bases. The CDR3 has 14 residues. From germline, CDR1 is MGHRA and CDR2 YSYEKL. V dropped 0 bases and J dropped 11; count of bases not matched to a gene: 8. CDR3 sequence (DNA): TGCGCCAGCAGCCAAGATTCCTCGGGGGGGGAGCAGTACTTC. This translates into CASSQDSSGGEQYF.

The gene calls are TRBV6-6 and TRBJ1-1; 7 positions match TRBD1. V dropped 5 bases and J dropped 0; count of bases not matched to a gene: 6. The CDR3 consists of 15 residues. CDR1 and CDR2 from the germline V gene are MNHNY and SVGAGI (reference sequence). The CDR3 coding sequence is TGTGCCAGCAGTGACAGGGTCACCATGAACACTGAAGCTTTCTTT. It translates to CASSDRVTMNTEAFF.

The V call is TRBV10-3, the J call TRBJ2-7; TRBD2 matches 9 bases. V lost 4 bases, J lost 5 bases, and 9 bases stayed unmatched. CDR1 ENHRY and CDR2 SYGVKD come from the germline V gene. CDR3 length equals 15 residues. CDR3 in DNA: TGTGCCATCAGTGGCGCGGGAGGGTTAACCAACGAGCAGTACTTC. Translating it yields CAISGAGGLTNEQYF.

This clone was counted once. This sequence joins TRBV15 and TRBJ2-5; TRBD2 matches 10 bases. This CDR3 is 16 amino acids long. The V and J ends lost 0 bases and 4 bases, in that order; junction bases with no gene match: 5. The germline CDR1 and CDR2 sequences are LNHNV and YYDKDF (reference sequence). The CDR3 region is CATSRDPGTSAETQYF. In DNA form, the CDR3 reads TGTGCCACCAGCAGAGATCCCGGGACTAGCGCAGAGACCCAGTACTTC. The variable domain in full, completed from reference TRBV15 and TRBJ2-5, reads DAMVIQNPRYQVTQFGKPVTLSCSQTLNHNVMYWYQQKSSQAPKLLFHYYDKDFNNEADTPDNFQSRRPNTSFCFLDIRSPGLGDTAMYLCATSRDPGTSAETQYFGPGTRLLVL.

This clone was seen a handful of times. The chain recombines TRBV5-4 with TRBJ2-3; perhaps TRBD1 as D (6 bases). Germline CDR1 reads SGHNT; CDR2 reads YYREEE (reference sequence). There are 16 residues in the CDR3. V gave up 3 bases and J gave up 4 bases, with 18 bases separating them. The CDR3, as DNA: TGTGCCAGCAGCTGGGATCTACAGGGAACTTCAGATACGCAGTATTTT. Translation: CASSWDLQGTSDTQYF.

The V and J genes are TRBV6-5 and TRBJ2-1; 9 bases match TRBD2. J was trimmed by 10 bases and V by 8 bases; bases with no gene match: 12. Germline assignment: CDR1 MNHEY and CDR2 SVGAGI. This CDR3 comprises 14 residues. Here the CDR3 reads CASGREGPGEEQFF. The CDR3 DNA reads TGTGCCAGCGGGCGGGAGGGCCCAGGAGAAGAGCAGTTCTTC.

The V call is TRBV11-2, the J call TRBJ2-7; TRBD1 agrees at 9 bases. Trimming took 5 bases from V and 6 from J; bases not matched to a gene: 11. The CDR3 runs to 15 residues. CDR1 SGHAT and CDR2 FQNNGV come from the germline V gene. CDR3 in DNA: TGTGCCAGCAGCCGGCAAGGGACAGGGAATGGCGAGCAGTACTTC. Protein sequence: CASSRQGTGNGEQYF.

This chain connects TRBV6-5 to TRBJ1-1; TRBD1 matches 8 bases. V shed 2 bases, J shed 4 bases, and the junction held 6 bases outside the gene matches. Germline V gene data show CDR1 as MNHEY and CDR2 as SVGAGI. This CDR3 spans 15 amino acids. The chain's CDR3 is CASSYVQGGGTEAFF. In DNA, the CDR3 is TGTGCCAGCAGTTACGTACAGGGGGGGGGCACTGAAGCTTTCTTT.

The chain combines TRBV7-8 with TRBJ1-1; no clear D gene. V was trimmed by 1 base and J by 4 bases, leaving 10 bases between them. In germline, CDR1 is SGHVS, CDR2 FQNEAQ. The CDR3 is 14 amino acids. Written as DNA, the CDR3 is TGTGCCAGCAGCTTAGGACGGCGGGGCACTGAAGCTTTCTTT. Translation gives CASSLGRRGTEAFF.

V usage is TRBV7-6 and J usage is TRBJ2-1; D gene unclear. CDR3 length: 16 amino acids. The V end lost 1 base, the J end lost 0 bases, and 10 bases lay between the germline ends. Germline values: CDR1 SGHVS, CDR2 FNYEAQ. The CDR3 spells CASSLVAVSSYNEQFF. The CDR3, as DNA: TGTGCCAGCAGCTTAGTGGCGGTGAGCTCCTACAATGAGCAGTTCTTC.

The chain employs TRBV27 and TRBJ1-1; possibly TRBD1 for D (6 bases). The CDR3 extends over 15 amino acids. Trimming left V 5 bases short and J 3 bases short, with 16 bases between. In germline, CDR1 is MNHEY, CDR2 SMNVEV (reference sequence). As DNA, the CDR3 is TGTGCCAGCAGTCCCCACGACAGGTCCCACACTGAAGCTTTCTTT. Translating gives CASSPHDRSHTEAFF.